Below are 30 T cell receptor beta chains sequenced from a single sample in a study of cytomegalovirus exposure and HLA in healthy donors. Using immunoSEQ multiplex PCR, the repertoire was profiled, and TCRdb retains in-frame clones only, with some absent. The table lists under 150,000 clones, approximately 90% of them singletons, with under 0.8% in the top ten. What was sequenced was PBMCs. Source of these receptors: a man between 18 and 29 years old in good health and CMV-seronegative.

This chain connects TRBV2 to TRBJ1-1; 7 bases are shared with TRBD1. Losses at the gene ends were 6 bases for V and 0 bases for J; bases not matched to a gene: 7. This CDR3 contains 15 residues. Germline values: CDR1 SNHLY, CDR2 FYNNEI. CDR3 amino acids: CASRAKGTVNTEAFF. In nucleotides, the CDR3 is TGTGCCAGCAGAGCTAAAGGGACAGTGAACACTGAAGCTTTCTTT. Together with reference TRBV2 and TRBJ1-1, the CDR3 gives the full variable domain: EPEVTQTPSHQVTQMGQEVILRCVPISNHLYFYWYRQILGQKVEFLVSFYNNEISEKSEIFDDQFSVERPDGSNFTLKIRSTKLEDSAMYFCASRAKGTVNTEAFFGQGTRLTVV.

The V call is TRBV2, the J call TRBJ1-3, with no clear D. This CDR3 region has 12 residues. Germline V CDR1 and CDR2: SNHLY, FYNNEI. V gave up 2 bases and J gave up 6 bases, with 5 bases separating them. The CDR3 coding sequence is TGTGCCAGCAGTGAATCCCAAAACACCATATATTTT. This encodes CASSESQNTIYF.

The rearrangement uses TRBV14 and TRBJ2-5, with 7 bases aligning to TRBD1. Trimming removed 4 bases from V and 7 bases from J; junction bases left unmatched: 9. Germline V gene sequence: CDR1 SGHDN, CDR2 FVKESK. The CDR3 is 14 amino acids. The chain's CDR3 is CASSPRPGQRTQYF. The CDR3 bases are TGTGCCAGCAGCCCCCGTCCGGGACAGAGGACCCAGTACTTC.

This clone was counted at least ten times. The chain combines TRBV5-1 with TRBJ2-4; 11 positions match TRBD2. The CDR3 has 17 amino acids. Germline V CDR1 and CDR2: SGHRS, YFSETQ. Trimming cost V 0 bases and J 7 bases; bases outside gene matches: 9. CDR3 in amino acids: CASSLGLAGNINNIQYF. The CDR3 nucleotides read TGCGCCAGCAGCTTGGGACTAGCGGGAAACATAAACAACATTCAGTACTTC.

The chain is built from TRBV2 and TRBJ2-1; 11 nucleotides match TRBD2. Unmatched junction bases numbered 6, after V lost 6 bases and J lost 5 bases. Germline V gene data show CDR1 as SNHLY and CDR2 as FYNNEI. This CDR3 has 15 amino acids. The CDR3 region has the DNA TGTGCCAGCAGCGTAGCGGGAGGGCCCCACAATGAGCAGTTCTTC. Translated, it gives CASSVAGGPHNEQFF. Full variable domain (missing parts from reference TRBV2 and TRBJ2-1): EPEVTQTPSHQVTQMGQEVILRCVPISNHLYFYWYRQILGQKVEFLVSFYNNEISEKSEIFDDQFSVERPDGSNFTLKIRSTKLEDSAMYFCASSVAGGPHNEQFFGPGTRLTVL.

The V call is TRBV14, the J call TRBJ2-2; possible D gene TRBD2, 6 bases. Germline V gene lookup returns CDR1 SGHDN and CDR2 FVKESK. Trimming left V 2 bases short and J 4 bases short, with 11 bases between. The CDR3 extends over 15 amino acids. Here the CDR3 reads CASSQNGGPTGELFF. CDR3 sequence (DNA): TGTGCCAGCAGCCAAAACGGAGGGCCCACCGGGGAGCTGTTTTTT. Full variable domain (rest looked up from reference TRBV14 and TRBJ2-2): EAGVTQFPSHSVIEKGQTVTLRCDPISGHDNLYWYRRVMGKEIKFLLHFVKESKQDESGMPNNRFLAERTGGTYSTLKVQPAELEDSGVYFCASSQNGGPTGELFFGEGSRLTVL.

The chain is built from TRBV6-5 and TRBJ2-7, with 9 bases aligning to TRBD2. CDR3 length: 15 amino acids. Germline V gene lookup returns CDR1 MNHEY and CDR2 SVGAGI. J was trimmed by 0 bases and V by 6 bases; bases with no gene match: 6. The CDR3 DNA reads as TGTGCCAGCAGAGAGCGGGGGGCGAGCTCCTACGAGCAGTACTTC. Translated, it gives CASRERGASSYEQYF.

J is TRBJ2-5 and V is TRBV18, with D unclear. The CDR3 runs 12 residues. Germline CDR1 is KGHSH and CDR2 is LQKENI. V lost 6 bases and J lost 1, with 6 bases in between. The CDR3 spells CASSAIQETQYF. CDR3 DNA: TGTGCCAGCTCGGCCATCCAAGAGACCCAGTACTTC.

Note on this clone: The sample contains more than one DNA sequence encoding this CDR3. Here the CDR3 DNA reads TGTGCCAGCTCACCTCAGGGAGGAACTGAAGCTTTCTTT. Translating gives CASSPQGGTEAFF. The rearrangement links TRBV18 to TRBJ1-1; D is possibly TRBD1 (5 bases). Trimming removed 3 bases from V and 5 bases from J, with 10 bases in between. This CDR3 is built from 13 residues. The germline CDR1 and CDR2 sequences are KGHSH and LQKENI.

This clone was counted once. The V call is TRBV5-1, the J call TRBJ2-1, with 9 bases identical to TRBD2. The CDR3 covers 16 residues. Looked up from germline, CDR1 is SGHRS and CDR2 is YFSETQ. J gave up 0 bases and V 7 bases, and 8 bases lay outside the gene matches. The CDR3 reads CASDFSGSSSYNEQFF. The CDR3 DNA is TGCGCCAGCGATTTTAGCGGGAGTAGCTCCTACAATGAGCAGTTCTTC.

The V and J genes are TRBV7-9 and TRBJ1-1; no clear D. V lost 1 base and J lost 1, with 7 bases in between. The CDR3 runs 14 residues. Germline CDR1 SEHNR, CDR2 FQNEAQ (reference sequence). CDR3 sequence (DNA): TGTGCCAGCAGCTTAGGTCCAGGGAACACTGAAGCTTTCTTT. Translating it yields CASSLGPGNTEAFF.

The J gene is TRBJ2-2, the V gene TRBV6-1; 13 nucleotides agree with TRBD2. This CDR3 region has 18 residues. The germline V gene has CDR1 MNHNS and CDR2 SASEGT. V trimming: 0 bases; J trimming: 2 bases; junction bases outside the gene matches: 3. This chain's CDR3 is CASSEATSGGRNTGELFF. In nucleotides, the CDR3 is TGTGCCAGCAGTGAAGCGACTAGCGGGGGGCGTAACACCGGGGAGCTGTTTTTT.

CDR3 region: CASSFLGTDTQYF. As DNA, the CDR3 is TGTGCCAGCAGCTTCCTTGGCACAGATACGCAGTATTTT. The chain employs TRBV5-4 and TRBJ2-3; D ambiguous. The CDR3 consists of 13 residues. Looked up from germline, CDR1 is SGHNT and CDR2 is YYREEE (reference sequence). V was cut by 2 bases and J by 1 base, with 5 bases left in between.

The J gene is TRBJ1-5, the V gene TRBV30, with 8 bases fitting TRBD1. The CDR3 extends over 12 amino acids. Per the germline V gene, CDR1 is GTSNPN and CDR2 is SVGIG (reference sequence). V was pared by 1 base and J by 8 bases, with 1 base of the junction left unmatched. In DNA form, the CDR3 reads TGTGCCTGGAGTGCAGGGGGCAAGCCCCAGCATTTT. It is translated as CAWSAGGKPQHF. Together with reference TRBV30 and TRBJ1-5, the CDR3 gives the full variable domain: SQTIHQWPATLVQPVGSPLSLECTVEGTSNPNLYWYRQAAGRGLQLLFYSVGIGQISSEVPQNLSASRPQDRQFILSSKKLLLSDSGFYLCAWSAGGKPQHFGDGTRLSIL.

CDR3 loop: CASSFVQGYNEQFF. The CDR3 region has the DNA TGCGCCAGCAGCTTTGTCCAGGGGTACAATGAGCAGTTCTTC. The V gene is TRBV5-1, the J gene TRBJ2-1, with D perhaps TRBD1 (6 bases). Germline V gives CDR1 SGHRS, CDR2 YFSETQ. Deletions cut 2 bases from V and 4 bases from J, with 10 bases between. The CDR3 consists of 14 residues.

This chain joins TRBV11-2 and TRBJ1-5; 10 positions agree with TRBD1. Germline CDR1 and CDR2: SGHAT and FQNNGV. V shed 5 bases and J 6 bases; nucleotides not matched to a gene: 7. This CDR3 region has 15 residues. In DNA form, the CDR3 reads TGTGCCAGCAGCCCAGACAGGGGGCGAGGTCAGCCCCAGCATTTT. It is translated as CASSPDRGRGQPQHF.

The chain combines TRBV9 with TRBJ1-2, with a possible D match to TRBD1 (5 bases). V was cut by 7 bases and J by 4 bases, with 17 bases left in between. Per the germline V gene, CDR1 is SGDLS and CDR2 is YYNGEE. This CDR3 is built from 14 residues. The CDR3 is CASGSRDWSYGYTF. CDR3 nucleotides: TGTGCCAGCGGGTCCCGGGACTGGTCCTATGGCTACACCTTC.

This clone turned up a few times. The chain carries TRBV5-4 and TRBJ1-1, with unresolved D. The V and J ends lost 0 bases and 1 base respectively, with 7 bases between them. Germline loops: CDR1 SGHNT, CDR2 YYREEE (reference sequence). This CDR3 has 14 residues. DNA of the CDR3: TGTGCCAGCAGCTTGGGAGCCGGGAACACTGAAGCTTTCTTT. It encodes CASSLGAGNTEAFF.

The genes are TRBV7-3 and TRBJ2-3, with D maybe TRBD1 (5 bases). Germline-derived CDR1 and CDR2 are SGHTA and FQGTGA. V was cut by 1 base and J by 6 bases, with 14 bases left in between. This CDR3 region has 15 residues. The CDR3 DNA is TGTGCCAGCAGCTTAAAACAGGTCACCACGGATACGCAGTATTTT. Translated, it gives CASSLKQVTTDTQYF.

The chain joins TRBV28 to TRBJ2-7; 10 bases align to TRBD1. Per the germline V gene, CDR1 is MDHEN and CDR2 is SYDVKM. After removal of 5 bases from V and 2 bases from J, the junction contained 3 bases not matched to a gene. There are 14 residues in the CDR3. CDR3 amino acids: CASSPGQGPYEQYV. The DNA of the CDR3 is TGTGCCAGCAGTCCGGGACAGGGGCCCTACGAGCAGTACGTC.

The chain combines TRBV18 with TRBJ2-7, with 8 positions matching TRBD1. With 1 base clipped from V and 7 bases from J, the junction kept 3 bases outside the gene matches. The CDR3 sequence is 13 residues long. CDR1 is KGHSH and CDR2 is LQKENI in the germline V gene. The CDR3 is CASSPLDRGEQYV. CDR3 DNA: TGTGCCAGCTCACCACTTGACAGGGGAGAGCAGTACGTC.

The CDR3 sequence: CASSEARSDYEQYV. CDR3 nucleotides: TGTGCCAGCAGTGAAGCCAGGTCAGACTACGAGCAGTACGTC. The chain employs TRBV6-1 and TRBJ2-7; no definite D call. Trimming removed 0 bases from V and 3 bases from J, with 9 bases in between. The CDR3 loop spans 14 amino acids. CDR1 is MNHNS and CDR2 is SASEGT in the germline V gene.

This clone appeared once. The rearrangement links TRBV7-8 to TRBJ2-5, with D possibly TRBD1 on 8 matching bases. Germline V gives CDR1 SGHVS, CDR2 FQNEAQ. The CDR3 is 16 residues long. The V and J ends lost 2 bases and 1 base respectively, with 14 bases between them. The CDR3 is CASSLSQGGPQETQYF. CDR3 bases: TGTGCCAGCAGCTTATCACAGGGGGGGCCCCAAGAGACCCAGTACTTC.

The chain employs TRBV30 and TRBJ2-3; D is perhaps TRBD2 (6 bases). V was cut by 5 bases and J by 5 bases, with 11 bases left in between. The CDR3 is made up of 12 amino acids. Germline values: CDR1 GTSNPN, CDR2 SVGIG (reference sequence). CDR3 sequence: CAWRERKDTQYF. CDR3 in DNA: TGTGCCTGGCGGGAGCGGAAAGATACGCAGTATTTT.

V is TRBV9 and J is TRBJ2-5; TRBD2 agrees at 8 bases. Germline V lookup: CDR1 SGDLS, CDR2 YYNGEE. The trim removed 3 bases at V and 7 bases at J, leaving 5 bases unmatched. There are 13 residues in the CDR3. The CDR3 protein is CASSAGLEVTQYF. The CDR3 nucleotides are TGTGCCAGCAGCGCGGGACTAGAAGTGACCCAGTACTTC.

This rearrangement joins TRBV6-5 to TRBJ2-1; maybe TRBD2 (6 bases). Germline CDR1 MNHEY, CDR2 SVGAGI. The CDR3 is 14 residues long. V was trimmed by 8 bases and J by 4 bases, leaving 15 bases between them. The CDR3 loop reads CASAGGGRYNEQFF. The CDR3 coding sequence is TGTGCCAGCGCCGGTGGGGGGAGGTACAATGAGCAGTTCTTC.

The chain combines TRBV6-5 with TRBJ2-1; 10 bases agree with TRBD1. V was clipped by 7 bases and J by 2 bases; unmatched bases: 5. This CDR3 contains 15 residues. The V gene's germline CDR1 is MNHEY and CDR2 SVGAGI. In nucleotides, the CDR3 is TGTGCCAGCACCATCGGACAGGGGGCCTACAATGAGCAGTTCTTC. Amino acid sequence: CASTIGQGAYNEQFF.

This clone was detected only a few times. The chain employs TRBV7-2 and TRBJ1-3; D unclear. The CDR3 is 13 amino acids. Germline assignment: CDR1 SGHTA and CDR2 FQGNSA. Trimming took 1 base from V and 8 from J, leaving 9 bases between them. The DNA of the CDR3 is TGTGCCAGCAGCTTAGTGAGAGAAGACACCATATATTTT. The encoded protein is CASSLVREDTIYF. Drawing the rest from reference TRBV7-2 and TRBJ1-3, the complete variable domain is GAGVSQSPSNKVTEKGKDVELRCDPISGHTALYWYRQSLGQGLEFLIYFQGNSAPDKSGLPSDRFSAERTGGSVSTLTIQRTQQEDSAVYLCASSLVREDTIYFGEGSWLTVV.

This clone is a singleton in its sample. V usage is TRBV7-9 and J usage is TRBJ2-7; 7 positions agree with TRBD1. The germline CDR1 and CDR2 sequences are SEHNR and FQNEAQ (reference sequence). This CDR3 spans 17 amino acids. Germline trimming cut 2 bases from V and 2 bases from J; bases unmatched to any gene: 12. The CDR3 reads CASSLKPGTVVTYEQYF. CDR3 bases: TGTGCCAGCAGCTTAAAACCCGGGACAGTAGTAACCTACGAGCAGTACTTC.

V usage is TRBV2 and J usage is TRBJ2-3; D is possibly TRBD1 (6 bases). The CDR3 has 15 residues. Per germline, CDR1 SNHLY and CDR2 FYNNEI. The V and J ends lost 6 bases and 2 bases respectively, with 15 bases between them. The CDR3 reads CASRARDIYTDTQYF. CDR3 DNA: TGTGCCAGCAGAGCCCGGGACATCTACACAGATACGCAGTATTTT.